This TCR beta chain was sequenced during a study of blood T cells in healthy people across ages (dated by TCRdb to between 2014 and 2017). Study-wide context: Template switching captured roughly one uniquely barcoded TCR beta cDNA molecule per two T cells in model experiments. To track age-related changes in TCR beta repertoire diversity, the study relied on deep sequencing normalized with unique cDNA molecular identifiers. The donors were divided into four age groups: young (average roughly 15 years), middle-aged (approximately 41), aged (about 62) and long-lived (about 79). To avoid experimental bias, donors of different ages were distributed randomly across sequencing lanes. For two donors (one aged 18 to 29 and one aged 80 or older), the study analyzed two additional independent replicas of 1 million unique cDNA reads from the same blood draw.

Library preparation employed 5' RACE. The sample was run on an Illumina HiSeq 2500. A second PCR of about 6 to 12 cycles was run with a J-beta primer mix and a sample-barcoded 5' primer. Each TCR beta cDNA molecule received a unique molecular identifier from a template-switch 5' adaptor carrying 12 random nucleotides. At least 2.5 million CDR3-containing paired-end reads were obtained from each sample. The Mint cDNA synthesis kit, primed by a TRBC-specific oligonucleotide, was used to synthesize first-strand cDNA from all RNA. Following uracil-DNA glycosylase treatment, a first 18-cycle PCR with universal primers M1SS and BC2_uni_R was performed on all cDNA. From the authors' description of their analysis: Each sample was normalized by randomly selecting 1 million high-quality reads, each carrying a distinct molecular identifier. Reads sharing molecular identifiers were discarded rather than binned into consensus sequences. MiTCR, with a Q25 quality threshold and the strictest error-elimination algorithm, was used for CDR3 identification, clonotype clustering and error correction. A nonparametric unseen species model with Euler transformation was used to estimate a lower bound on total TCR beta diversity. The public reads were reprocessed in TCRdb via fastp at Q25 and MiXCR, keeping in-frame beta chains. Each CDR3 protein appears once, grouped with its most common genes and DNA. The V and J calls shown here were made by TCRdb, not taken from the authors' results. Recorded for this sample are some 1.5 million distinct CDR3 sequences; 28% of them occurred a single time. The ten most abundant clones make up roughly 8% of the sample.

The donors were a few dozen Caucasian individuals from Russia, aged roughly 6 to 90 years, who were systemically healthy. Each donor gave about 9.7 milliliters of peripheral blood, drawn into EDTA-treated Vacutainer tubes. Ficoll-Paque density-gradient centrifugation was used to isolate PBMCs, with at least 7 million per sample. Trizol reagent was used to extract total RNA from PBMCs, with at least 6 micrograms per sample. The percentages of naive CD45RAhigh/CD27high T cells were determined by flow cytometry on a PBMC aliquot from every donor. Deletion took 2 bases off V and 6 bases off J, with a span of 17 bases between the germline ends. The CDR3 has 16 amino acids, counting the end cysteine and phenylalanine. Here the CDR3 DNA is all that survives: 48 bases in frame from base 1. Via the germline V gene (reference sequence), CDR1 is MNHNY and CDR2 SVGAGI. To note about this clonotype: It has no known antigen specificity. Qualities for individual bases were not recorded, and no much larger clone is one base off.

Overall results and qualifications from the work: Because donor CMV infection status was unknown, age-related changes in expanded clonotypes were potentially confounded. Since profiling was done on bulk unsorted PBMCs, naive and antigen-experienced compartments could not be conclusively compared. As age increased, observed TCR beta diversity per million T cells dropped in a roughly linear way, and a significant reduction was already evident by age roughly 36. Estimates of total diversity based on one million sequenced T cells were considered lower bounds and underestimates. Compared with the aged group, more naive CD4+ T cells, fewer expanded clones and increased TCR diversity were shown by the long-lived group, suggesting age selection. There was a strong correlation between observed TCR beta diversity and the percentage of naive T cells measured by flow cytometry.

The sequence links TRBV6-6 to TRBJ1-5, with TRBD1 tentatively as D gene (5 bases match). This TCR was recovered from a woman aged 25 to 39 in good health. Sequencing used blood. CDR3 sequence: CASSYDSGPGGQPQHF. The DNA sequence is TGTGCCAGCAGTTACGATTCTGGCCCCGGGGGTCAGCCCCAGCATTTT.